This TCR beta chain originates from a study of shared clonotypes between healthy human individuals (TCRdb year 2020). About the study as a whole: A few men and a couple of women, aged 18 to 49 years, made up the cohort. For each donor, three plates each were used for CD4 naive and CD4 memory, two plates were used for CD8 naive, and one plate was used for CD8 memory. To estimate repertoire size and how much clonotypes are shared between individuals, the study performed deep sequencing of blood TCR repertoires from a few healthy adults. To increase sequencing depth and limit assay-specific biases, different laboratories used diverse techniques to prepare libraries and sequence TCR repertoires. Each donor's leukapheresis produced roughly between roughly 0.9 and 9 billion PBMCs. Points the paper makes about the study in general: Pairwise subsampling led to the expectation that sequencing depth would affect the degree of clonotype sharing among donors. Incomplete sequencing was indicated by rarefaction of sorted-subset datasets, despite the large sequencing depth. Sampling was limited to blood, and TCR repertoires in tissue likely differ from TCR repertoires in blood. Compared with non-shared clonotypes, the clonotypes found in all four sorted-subset donors had higher generation probabilities. Larger estimated clonotype richness was generally found for naive subsets than for memory subsets. Sharing across a few donors was observed for around 5% of naive CD4, 3% to 3.5% of naive CD8, 2% to 2.5% of memory CD4, and around 0.4% of memory CD8 clonotypes. The small number of donors limited the genetic and exposure-history diversity represented.

On this clone itself: Its antigen is unknown. No base-level quality is on record; no much larger clone is a single base apart. Other DNA sequences in this sample translate to the same CDR3.

CD8 naive samples were obtained by positive selection for CCR7 among CD45RO-negative cells, yielding a CD45RA+CCR7+ population from which TemRA cells were excluded. Healthy HIV-negative adults with no recently reported acute infections or vaccinations were included as donors. All donors were Caucasian adults living in Nashville, Tennessee, USA. After blood collection by leukapheresis, PBMCs were isolated using Ficoll-Histopaque density gradient centrifugation and then cryopreserved in the vapor phase of liquid nitrogen. Purity and quantity of every magnetically sorted T cell population were checked by analytical flow cytometry. Genomic DNA was isolated from every sorted fraction and measured by UV absorbance on a Nanodrop 2000c. From its cysteine to its phenylalanine, the CDR3 spans 13 amino acids. Only CDR3 DNA is held: 39 bases, read in frame from base 1. The germline V gene provides CDR1 SGDLS and CDR2 YYNGEE. Trimming at the junction amounts to 3 bases on V and 2 bases on J, and the germline ends lie 9 bases apart.

Using the deep immunoSEQ assay, TCR CDR3 regions were amplified from genomic DNA by multiplex PCR. Genomic DNA extracted from each cell subset was distributed evenly over all wells of several immunoSEQ 96-well plates, and each plate served as one replicate. For sorted subsets, about 200 ng genomic DNA, equal to 30,000 to 35,000 T cell genomes, was loaded into each replicate PCR. Purified libraries were measured with a Qubit 3.0 fluorometer, size-checked on a Bioanalyzer 2100, and measured again with the KAPA Library Quantification kit. A separate single-read 150-cycle Illumina NextSeq 550 flow cell was used to sequence each immunoSEQ 96-well plate. In the authors' own workflow: Because the immunoSEQ output held only junctional sequences and lacked quality scores, the filtering could not match the filtering applied to full-length reads. Sequences were annotated with PyIR, a Python wrapper for IgBLAST v1.9, using IMGT germline references to assign V/J genes and CDR3. Reads with weak V/J assignments (E-value above 1e-6), missing CDR3, stop codons, out-of-frame junctions, or ambiguous translated residues were removed. V3J clonotypes were defined as sequences sharing the same inferred V gene, J gene, and CDR3 amino acid sequence. The percentage overlap between two repertoires was calculated by dividing the number of shared unique clonotypes by the size of the smaller repertoire. Three approaches were used to assess repertoire richness: RTK rarefaction, the Chao1 estimator, and Recon v2.1 estimates of unobserved clonotypes. Generation probabilities were computed with OLGA for all TCRbeta clonotypes obtained by the gDNA method from several donors. TCRdb took over this immuneACCESS table, retaining in-frame rearrangements with V and J assigned. Such tables are incomplete; in checked studies, under half of the missing clones stem from an unresolved V gene, and the remainder is unexplained. V, J and clone size reflect that table, while D and trimming were determined from the DNA. Within this sample are some 2 million clones, with around 96% of them counted one time only. 1% to 1.5% of the sample is in the top ten clones.

The material sequenced was naive CD8+ T cells sorted from blood. The label giving this sample's cell subset or site can be read as: CD45RA+CCR7+. The chain links TRBV9 with TRBJ2-7; the D gene cannot be resolved beyond TRBD1 or TRBD2, each matching 5 bases. This receptor was obtained from a man between 18 and 29 years old in good health. The CDR3 in this case is CASSAGTTYEQYF. The nucleotide sequence reads as follows: TGTGCCAGCAGCGCGGGGACGACCTACGAGCAGTACTTC.